This TCR beta chain was captured by sequencing in a study of cytomegalovirus exposure and HLA in healthy donors. V gave up 0 bases and J gave up 0 bases, with 10 bases separating them. Germline assignment: CDR1 SGHKS and CDR2 YYEKEE (reference sequence). The CDR3 sequence is 15 residues long. General study findings and limits: HLA restriction was apparent for most CMV-associated TCR beta chains in a later analysis. Later on, an analysis tied approximately 17,000 TCR beta sequences to HLA alleles at 0.05 false discovery rate.

The PCR contained 60 Vbeta and 13 Jbeta primers. Repertoires were generated with immunoSEQ multiplex PCR, while TCRdb's copy carries only in-frame clones and drops some. The table includes some 180,000 clones, 82% detected once. This clone was observed a few times. Its antigen is as yet unknown. Donors had nominal health at sampling but likely had unrecorded immune exposures. The TCR was taken from a man in his forties in good health and CMV-seronegative. This chain links TRBV5-5 with TRBJ2-7; TRBD1 might be the D (6 bases). Source material: PBMCs. CDR3 residues: CASSLDREGSYEQYF. The CDR3 bases are TGTGCCAGCAGCTTGGACAGGGAAGGCTCCTACGAGCAGTACTTC.